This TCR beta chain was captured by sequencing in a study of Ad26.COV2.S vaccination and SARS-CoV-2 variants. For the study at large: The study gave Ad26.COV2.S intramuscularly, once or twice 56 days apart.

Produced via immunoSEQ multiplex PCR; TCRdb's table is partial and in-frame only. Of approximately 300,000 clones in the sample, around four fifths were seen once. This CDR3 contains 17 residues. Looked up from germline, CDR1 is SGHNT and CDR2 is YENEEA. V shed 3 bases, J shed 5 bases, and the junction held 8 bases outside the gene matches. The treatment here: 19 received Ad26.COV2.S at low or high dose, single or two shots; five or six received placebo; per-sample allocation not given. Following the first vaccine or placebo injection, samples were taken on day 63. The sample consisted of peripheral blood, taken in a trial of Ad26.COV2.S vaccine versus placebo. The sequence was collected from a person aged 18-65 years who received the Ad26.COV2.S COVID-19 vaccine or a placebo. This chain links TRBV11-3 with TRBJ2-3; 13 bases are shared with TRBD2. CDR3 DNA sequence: TGTGCCAGCAGCTTCCAACTAGCGGGGGGGCCGGGAGATACGCAGTATTTT. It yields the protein CASSFQLAGGPGDTQYF.